This record covers a single T cell receptor (beta chain). The antigen remains undetermined. The read ends 3 residues early relative to the CDR3; the germline J gene fills the gap. Germline lookup yields CDR1 MNHEY and CDR2 SVGEGT. The CDR3 totals 13 residues. Trimming at V came to 7 bases and at J to 5 bases, leaving 4 bases not matched to a gene. This sample is part of a study of T cells in women clearing cervical HPV infection. Study outcomes and limitations: A classifier using richness and V gene abundances reached an AUC of more than 0.75.

TCRdb keeps only in-frame clones here, not all; method: immunoSEQ multiplex PCR. In total, the table holds 22,000 or so clones. V and J are TRBV6-2 or TRBV6-3 and TRBJ1-5; 8 nucleotides agree with TRBD1. Material for sequencing was blood buffy coat. This TCR came from a woman between 18 and 70 years old with a cervical HPV16 infection that either progressed to CIN3+ or cleared (not recorded which). The CDR3 spells CASKGQVHQPQHF. The sequenced CDR3 bases are TGTGCCAGCAAGGGACAGGTGCATCAGCCC.